Detailed here is one TCR beta chain. The antigen remains undetermined. These data are taken from a study of blood T cells in healthy people across ages. Findings of the study overall: Diversity of TCR beta per million T cells declined in a roughly linear way with age. Changes seen in expanded clonotypes were possibly confounded by donor CMV status left unknown.

Individuals who donated were healthy Caucasians from Russia aged roughly 6 to 90. A minimum of 6 micrograms of total RNA was extracted per sample. The authors ran a second PCR of about 7 to 11 cycles using a sample-barcoded 5' primer and a J-beta primer mix. MiXCR, applied by TCRdb to the 5' RACE reads, yields one record per CDR3 protein. The sample has about 2 million distinct CDR3 sequences; around 50% are singletons. Sample: blood. The receptor was isolated from a woman aged 35 to 49 in good health.

The CDR3 nucleotides are TGTGCCATCAGCAAAGGAGATGAGCAGTTCTTC. Its protein product is CAISKGDEQFF. The chain carries TRBV10-3 and TRBJ2-1; D is unresolved. V was clipped by 6 bases and J by 8 bases, with 8 bases between them. This CDR3 has 11 amino acids. Germline CDR1 is ENHRY and CDR2 is SYGVKD.